These 10 T cell receptor beta chains came from one sample sequenced in a study of molecular identifiers for immune sequencing clone quantification. From the PCR reads, TCRdb called clonotypes with MiXCR, one entry per CDR3 protein. The table lists about 320,000 distinct CDR3 sequences, 20% to 25% of them singletons, with more than 0.8% in the top ten. Material for sequencing was naive CD8+ T cells from blood, with Jurkat cell RNA spiked in. As for subset: FACS-sorted CD8+CD4-CCR7+CD45RA+ naive T cells. These TCRs come from a human donor in good health. Some libraries in this study had Jurkat cell RNA spiked in.

This clonotype was counted a few times. The chain is built from TRBV7-2 and TRBJ2-1; D not resolved. The CDR3 covers 15 residues. The ends were cut back, 4 bases at V and 1 base at J, with 11 bases in the middle. Germline V CDR1 and CDR2: SGHTA, FQGNSA. CDR3 sequence: CASSSTAPSYNEQFF. The CDR3 DNA is TGTGCCAGCAGCTCCACAGCTCCGTCCTACAATGAGCAGTTCTTC.

This clonotype came up many times. Since the CDR3 does not end with the conserved phenylalanine or tryptophan, this likely comes from a read error. The DNA is omitted, as the CDR3 cannot be located on it reliably, and the CDR3 follows TCRdb's listing. The chain combines TRBV6-7 with TRBJ2-4; the table's D call, TRBD2, was not checked against the DNA. Being an ORF, TRBV6-7 has a function that is uncertain. The CDR3 adds up to 8 amino acids, both ends counted. CDR3 sequence reads: CASNGLSV.

A few counts support this clonotype. The rearrangement links TRBV6-1 to TRBJ1-5; D gene unclear. Germline V gene sequence: CDR1 MNHNS, CDR2 SASEGT. Between the trimmed V and J ends, which lost 4 bases and 3 bases, there was a span of 19 bases. The CDR3 is 17 residues long. CDR3 sequence (DNA): TGTGCCAGCAGTGCTACTGGGAGGTCGGAACACAATCAGCCCCAGCATTTT. Translation gives CASSATGRSEHNQPQHF.

In its sample, this clonotype was seen many times. The rearrangement joins TRBV14 to TRBJ2-1, with a tentative D call TRBD2 (6 bases). V lost 0 bases and J lost 3, with 9 bases in between. The CDR3 runs 15 residues. Germline lookup yields CDR1 SGHDN and CDR2 FVKESK. The CDR3 protein is CASSQEAGNYNEQFF. CDR3 in DNA: TGTGCCAGCAGCCAAGAAGCGGGTAACTACAATGAGCAGTTCTTC.

This clonotype was observed at least ten times. The chain combines TRBV14 with TRBJ2-7; D is undetermined. Germline V gene lookup returns CDR1 SGHDN and CDR2 FVKESK. The CDR3 has 13 residues. V was cut by 4 bases and J by 3 bases, with 10 bases left in between. For the CDR3, the DNA is TGTGCCAGCAGCCCGAGCGCGTTCTACGAGCAGTACTTC. The encoded protein is CASSPSAFYEQYF.

This clonotype was detected ten times or more. This sequence joins TRBV27 and TRBJ2-7; 9 bases are a match to TRBD2. The CDR3 consists of 15 residues. Germline CDR1 MNHEY, CDR2 SMNVEV (reference sequence). V lost 4 bases to trimming and J lost 2 bases; unmatched junction nucleotides: 6. The CDR3 protein is CASSYSGSVAYEQYF. The CDR3 DNA follows: TGTGCCAGCAGTTATAGCGGGAGTGTTGCCTACGAGCAGTACTTC.

This clonotype was seen more than once but under ten times. The chain uses TRBV20-1 and TRBJ2-1, with TRBD2 matching over 7 bases. CDR3 size: 18 residues. The J segment lost 9 bases and the V segment lost 5 bases, leaving 25 bases of the junction unmatched. Germline CDR1 is DFQATT and CDR2 is SNEGSKA (reference sequence). For the CDR3, the DNA is TGCAGTGCTCACCTCCGGGTAGCGGGCACCGACGCTCGTGGTGAGCAGTTCTTC. It codes for CSAHLRVAGTDARGEQFF.

This chain uses TRBV19 with TRBJ2-4; TRBD1 matches at 7 bases. With 2 bases clipped from V and 0 bases from J, the junction kept 4 bases outside the gene matches. Germline CDR1 LNHDA, CDR2 SQIVND (reference sequence). The CDR3 sequence is 16 residues long. The chain's CDR3 is CASSIRDSVAKNIQYF. In DNA form, the CDR3 reads TGTGCCAGTAGTATAAGGGACAGTGTAGCCAAAAACATTCAGTACTTC.

This clonotype was seen at least ten times. The DNA for the CDR3 is TGTGCCAGCAGCTCAGCGGGTAGCGCCGAGCAGTACTTC. As protein: CASSSAGSAEQYF. This chain connects TRBV7-9 to TRBJ2-7; D might be TRBD2 (6 bases). The CDR3 extends over 13 amino acids. Germline values: CDR1 SEHNR, CDR2 FQNEAQ (reference sequence). V was cut by 4 bases and J by 6 bases, with 13 bases left in between.

The chain combines TRBV29-1 with TRBJ2-2; D not certain. With 3 bases removed from V and 2 bases from J, the gap between germline ends came to 4 bases. The CDR3 length is 12 residues. From germline, CDR1 is SQVTM and CDR2 ANQGSEA. DNA of the CDR3: TGCAGCGTTGATCCTAACACCGGGGAGCTGTTTTTT. This codes for CSVDPNTGELFF.